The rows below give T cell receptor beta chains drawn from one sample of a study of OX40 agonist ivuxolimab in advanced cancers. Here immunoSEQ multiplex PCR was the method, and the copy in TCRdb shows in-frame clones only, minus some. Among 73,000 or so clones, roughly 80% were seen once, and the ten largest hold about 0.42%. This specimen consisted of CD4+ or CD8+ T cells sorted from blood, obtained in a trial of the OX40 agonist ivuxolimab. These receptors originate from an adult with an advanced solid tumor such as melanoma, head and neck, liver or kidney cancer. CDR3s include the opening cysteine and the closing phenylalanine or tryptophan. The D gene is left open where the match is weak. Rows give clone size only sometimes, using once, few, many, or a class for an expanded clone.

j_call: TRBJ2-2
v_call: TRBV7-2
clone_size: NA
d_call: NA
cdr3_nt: TGTGCCAGCAGCTTTAGCGGAAACACCGGGGAGCTGTTTTTT
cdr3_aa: CASSFSGNTGELFF

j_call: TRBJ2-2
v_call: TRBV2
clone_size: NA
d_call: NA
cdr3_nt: TGTGCCAGCAGTCAATCCGGGACTGCAAACACCGGGGAGCTGTTTTTT
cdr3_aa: CASSQSGTANTGELFF

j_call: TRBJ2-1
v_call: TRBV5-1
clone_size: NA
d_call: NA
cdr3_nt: TGCGCCAGCAGCCCCCTAAGGGCCTACAATGAGCAGTTCTTC
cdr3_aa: CASSPLRAYNEQFF

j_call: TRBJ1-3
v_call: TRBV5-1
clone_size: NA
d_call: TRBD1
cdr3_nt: TGCGCCAGCAGCTATGGACAGGGTCAGACTGGAAACACCATATATTTT
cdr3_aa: CASSYGQGQTGNTIYF

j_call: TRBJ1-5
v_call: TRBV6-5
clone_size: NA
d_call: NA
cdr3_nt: TGTGCCAGCAGTTACTCTATCGAATACAATCAGCCCCAGCATTTT
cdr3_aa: CASSYSIEYNQPQHF

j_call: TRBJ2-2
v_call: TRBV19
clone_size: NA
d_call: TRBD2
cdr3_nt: TGTGCCAGTAGTCTAGCGGGAGGCCAACCCGGGGAGCTGTTTTTT
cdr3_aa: CASSLAGGQPGELFF

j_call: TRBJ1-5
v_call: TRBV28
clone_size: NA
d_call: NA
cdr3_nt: TGTGCCAGCAGCCGTTATGATCAGGGGTTCGTTCAGCCCCAGCATTTT
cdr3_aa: CASSRYDQGFVQPQHF

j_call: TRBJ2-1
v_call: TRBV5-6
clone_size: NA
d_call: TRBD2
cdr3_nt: TGTGCCAGCAGCTTGTATCTAGCGGGGGCATACAATGAGCAGTTCTTC
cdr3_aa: CASSLYLAGAYNEQFF

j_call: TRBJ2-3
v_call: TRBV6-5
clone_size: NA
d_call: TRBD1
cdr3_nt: TGTGCCAGCGGACAGGGGGCGGATACGCAGTATTTT
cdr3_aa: CASGQGADTQYF

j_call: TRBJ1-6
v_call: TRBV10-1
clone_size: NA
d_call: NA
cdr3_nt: TGCGCCAGCATGAAAGGGGGTATGGCCCTCCACTTT
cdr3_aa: CASMKGGMALHF

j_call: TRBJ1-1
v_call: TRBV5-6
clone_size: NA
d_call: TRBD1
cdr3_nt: TGTGCCAGCAGCGGGACAGGGGGCCCGGCTACTGAAGCTTTCTTT
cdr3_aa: CASSGTGGPATEAFF

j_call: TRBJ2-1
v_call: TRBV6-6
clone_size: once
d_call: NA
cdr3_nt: TGTGCCAGCAGTCGGACAGACAATGAGCAGTTCTTC
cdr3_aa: CASSRTDNEQFF

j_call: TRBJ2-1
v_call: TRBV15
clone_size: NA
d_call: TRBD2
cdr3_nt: TGTGCCACCGTCAGCGGGAGCTACTATGAGCAGTTCTTC
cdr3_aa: CATVSGSYYEQFF

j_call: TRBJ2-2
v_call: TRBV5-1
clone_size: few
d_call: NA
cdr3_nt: TGCGCCAGCACCGGGTATCGGAACACCGGGGAGCTGTTTTTT
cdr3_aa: CASTGYRNTGELFF

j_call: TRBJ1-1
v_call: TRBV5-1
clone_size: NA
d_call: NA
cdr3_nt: TGCGCCAGCAGCTTGGGGGCGGGTGGGCTGAACACTGAAGCTTTCTTT
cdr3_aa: CASSLGAGGLNTEAFF

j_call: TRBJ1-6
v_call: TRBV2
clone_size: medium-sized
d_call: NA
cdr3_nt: TGTGCCAGCAGTCTTACCGGGACGGGAAATTCACCCCTCCACTTT
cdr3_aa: CASSLTGTGNSPLHF

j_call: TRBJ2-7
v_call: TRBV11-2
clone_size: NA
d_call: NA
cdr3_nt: TGTGCCAGCAGCTTAGCCCCGGGTTCCTACGAGCAGTACTTC
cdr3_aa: CASSLAPGSYEQYF

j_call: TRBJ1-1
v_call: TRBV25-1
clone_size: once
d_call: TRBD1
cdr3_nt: TGTGCCAGCAGTCTCCCCGGCAGGGGGGACACTGAAGCTTTCTTT
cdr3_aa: CASSLPGRGDTEAFF

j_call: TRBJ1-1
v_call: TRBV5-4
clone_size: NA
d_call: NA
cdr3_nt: TGTGCCAGCAGCTTGAGTCAGGGGTGGTACACTGAAGCTTTCTTT
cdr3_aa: CASSLSQGWYTEAFF

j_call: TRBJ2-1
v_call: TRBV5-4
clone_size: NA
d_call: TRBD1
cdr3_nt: TGTGCCAGCAGCCGGACAGGGATTAATAATGAGCAGTTCTTC
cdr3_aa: CASSRTGINNEQFF

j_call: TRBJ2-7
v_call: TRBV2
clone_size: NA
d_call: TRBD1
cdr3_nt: TGTGCCAGCAATCGACAGGGAACCTCCTACGAGCAGTACTTC
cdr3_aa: CASNRQGTSYEQYF

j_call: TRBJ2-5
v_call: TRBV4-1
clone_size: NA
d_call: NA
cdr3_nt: TGCGCCAGCAGCCAAGGAATCCGGGGTCAAGAGACCCAGTACTTC
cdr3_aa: CASSQGIRGQETQYF

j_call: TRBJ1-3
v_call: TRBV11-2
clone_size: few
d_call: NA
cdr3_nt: TGTGCCAGCAGCGGGGTCTTCTCTGGAAACACCATATATTTT
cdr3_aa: CASSGVFSGNTIYF

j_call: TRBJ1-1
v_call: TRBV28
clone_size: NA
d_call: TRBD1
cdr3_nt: TGTGCCAGCAGTGACCCCGGGACAGGGGGGTTCACTGAAGCTTTCTTT
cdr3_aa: CASSDPGTGGFTEAFF

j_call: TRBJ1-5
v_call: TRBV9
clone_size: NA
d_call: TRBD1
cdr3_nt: TGTGCCAGCAGTTATACAGGGGGTCGGAATCAGCCCCAGCATTTT
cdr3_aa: CASSYTGGRNQPQHF

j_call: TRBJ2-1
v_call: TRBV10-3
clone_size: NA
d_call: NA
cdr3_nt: TGTGCCATCAGTGAATTACGGGGTCATGAGCAGTTCTTC
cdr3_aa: CAISELRGHEQFF

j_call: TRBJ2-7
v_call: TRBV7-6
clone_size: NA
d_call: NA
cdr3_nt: TGTGCCAGCAGCCCAGACGGCTCCTACGAGCAGTACTTC
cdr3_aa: CASSPDGSYEQYF

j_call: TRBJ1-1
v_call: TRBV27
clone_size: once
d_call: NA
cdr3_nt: TGTGCCAGCAGTTTATTCGTGGGGGTGAGGGCCGGGTATGGCACTGAAGCTTTCTTT
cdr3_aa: CASSLFVGVRAGYGTEAFF

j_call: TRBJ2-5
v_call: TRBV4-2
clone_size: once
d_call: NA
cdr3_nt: TGTGCCAGCAGCCTTCGGGACTCTGGGCAAGAGACCCAGTACTTC
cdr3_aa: CASSLRDSGQETQYF

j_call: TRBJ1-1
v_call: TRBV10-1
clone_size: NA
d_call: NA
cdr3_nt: TGCGCCAGCAGCCCGCAGAGGAACACTGAAGCTTTCTTT
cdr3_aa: CASSPQRNTEAFF

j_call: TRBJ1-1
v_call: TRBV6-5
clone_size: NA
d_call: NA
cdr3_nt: TGTGCCAGCAACTTAGCGAGGACAGACTCAGAAGCTTTCTTT
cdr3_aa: CASNLARTDSEAFF

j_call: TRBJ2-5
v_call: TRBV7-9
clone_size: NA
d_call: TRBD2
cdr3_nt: TGTGCCAGCAGCTTAGGGGTGACTAGCGGGGGCCAAGAGACCCAGTACTTC
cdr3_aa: CASSLGVTSGGQETQYF

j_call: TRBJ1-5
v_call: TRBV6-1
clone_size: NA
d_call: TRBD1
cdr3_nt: TGTGCCAGCACCAGGGGGAATCAGCCCCAGCATTTT
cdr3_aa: CASTRGNQPQHF

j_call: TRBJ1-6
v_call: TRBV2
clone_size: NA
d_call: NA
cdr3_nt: TGTGCCACACTCTCCGGAAGTTCACCCCTCCACTTT
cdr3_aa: CATLSGSSPLHF

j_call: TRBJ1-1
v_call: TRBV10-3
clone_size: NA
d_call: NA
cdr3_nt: TGTGCCATCAGTGAGTGGGGGGACGGTCGTGAAGCTTTCTTT
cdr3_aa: CAISEWGDGREAFF

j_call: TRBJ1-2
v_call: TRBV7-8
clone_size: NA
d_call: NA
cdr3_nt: TGTGCCAGCAGCCTATTACAGGGTCGGGATGGCTACACCTTC
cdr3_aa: CASSLLQGRDGYTF

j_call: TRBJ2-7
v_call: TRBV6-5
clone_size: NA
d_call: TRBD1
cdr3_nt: TGTGCCAGCAACAAGGGACAGCGCGCCTACGAGCAGTACTTC
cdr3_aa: CASNKGQRAYEQYF

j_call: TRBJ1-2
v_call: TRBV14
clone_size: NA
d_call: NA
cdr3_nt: TGTGCCAGCAGCCAAGCTGCGGTGCCCTATGGCTACACCTTC
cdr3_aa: CASSQAAVPYGYTF

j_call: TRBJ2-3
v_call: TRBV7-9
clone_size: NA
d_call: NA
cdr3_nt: TGTGCCAGCAGCTCGGTCGGTAGCTCAGATACGCAGTATTTT
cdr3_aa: CASSSVGSSDTQYF

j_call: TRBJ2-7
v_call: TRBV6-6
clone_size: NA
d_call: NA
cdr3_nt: TGTGCCAGCAGCCATTACCAGGGGCGAGACGAGCAGTACTTC
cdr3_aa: CASSHYQGRDEQYF

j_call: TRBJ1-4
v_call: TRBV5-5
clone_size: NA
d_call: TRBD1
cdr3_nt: TGTGCCAGCAGCCCGGGACAGGGAAGGGGTAATGAAAAACTGTTTTTT
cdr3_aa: CASSPGQGRGNEKLFF

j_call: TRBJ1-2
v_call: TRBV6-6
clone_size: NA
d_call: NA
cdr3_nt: TGTGCCAGCAGTTCCTCCACCTATGGCTACACCTTC
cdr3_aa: CASSSSTYGYTF

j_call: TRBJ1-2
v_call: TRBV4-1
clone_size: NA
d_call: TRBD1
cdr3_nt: TGCGCCAGCAGCCAAAGAGGGACAGGGGCTTATGGCTACACCTTC
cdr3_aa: CASSQRGTGAYGYTF

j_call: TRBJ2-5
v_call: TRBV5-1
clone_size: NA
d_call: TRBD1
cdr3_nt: TGCGCCAGCAGCACCCTGGGGACAGGGGGTGAGACCCAGTACTTC
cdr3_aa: CASSTLGTGGETQYF

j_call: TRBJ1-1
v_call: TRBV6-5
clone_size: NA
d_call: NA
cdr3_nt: TGTGCCAGCAGCCTAGGTGGGAACACTGAAGCTTTCTTT
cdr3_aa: CASSLGGNTEAFF

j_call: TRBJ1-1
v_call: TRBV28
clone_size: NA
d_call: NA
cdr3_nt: TGTGCCAGCAGTTCCCCCGGGATTGGGGACACTGAAGCTTTCTTT
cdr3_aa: CASSSPGIGDTEAFF

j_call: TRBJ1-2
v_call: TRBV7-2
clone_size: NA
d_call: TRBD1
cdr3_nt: TGTGCCAGCAGCTATCCCGGGACAGGGGTTGGTGGCTACACCTTC
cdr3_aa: CASSYPGTGVGGYTF

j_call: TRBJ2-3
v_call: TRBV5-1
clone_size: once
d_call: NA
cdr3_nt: TGCGCCAGCTGGGACCCTCTCGGTCGCACAGATACGCAGTATTTT
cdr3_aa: CASWDPLGRTDTQYF

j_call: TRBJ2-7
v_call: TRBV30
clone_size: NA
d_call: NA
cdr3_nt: TGTGCCTGGAGTGTATCCCGTGCCAGGGGCGAGCAGTACTTC
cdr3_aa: CAWSVSRARGEQYF